These 5 T cell receptor beta chains were all obtained from the same sample, sequenced in a study of cytomegalovirus exposure and HLA in healthy donors. The PCR contained 60 Vbeta and 13 Jbeta primers. Produced via immunoSEQ multiplex PCR; TCRdb's table is partial and in-frame only. In the table there are more than 95,000 clones, over 65% of which are singletons. Sequencing was performed on PBMCs. All receptors derive from a woman aged 40-49 years in good health and CMV-seronegative.

This chain joins TRBV5-1 and TRBJ2-2; TRBD2 agrees at 9 bases. Germline V gene lookup returns CDR1 SGHRS and CDR2 YFSETQ. This CDR3 comprises 15 residues. Trimming removed 4 bases from V and 9 bases from J; junction bases left unmatched: 10. The CDR3 DNA is TGCGCCAGCAGCCAAAGCGGGAGGTCACAAAGGGAGCTGTTTTTT. Its translation is CASSQSGRSQRELFF.

This rearrangement joins TRBV7-2 to TRBJ1-5; no definite D call. CDR3 length: 14 amino acids. Trimming took off 2 bases at V and 5 bases at J, with 10 bases between the two ends. Germline CDR1 SGHTA, CDR2 FQGNSA. The CDR3 reads CASSLRVVDQPQHF. For the CDR3, the DNA is TGTGCCAGCAGCTTAAGAGTGGTGGATCAGCCCCAGCATTTT.

This chain uses TRBV2 with TRBJ2-5; 11 bases line up with TRBD2. V lost 6 bases and J lost 4; bases outside the gene matches: 13. CDR1 and CDR2 from the germline V gene are SNHLY and FYNNEI. The length of the CDR3 is 17 residues. CDR3 residues: CASREGTSGRAGETQYF. The DNA of the CDR3 is TGTGCCAGCAGAGAGGGGACTAGCGGACGAGCAGGAGAGACCCAGTACTTC. Variable domain in full (rest from reference TRBV2 and TRBJ2-5): EPEVTQTPSHQVTQMGQEVILRCVPISNHLYFYWYRQILGQKVEFLVSFYNNEISEKSEIFDDQFSVERPDGSNFTLKIRSTKLEDSAMYFCASREGTSGRAGETQYFGPGTRLLVL.

The CDR3 nucleotides are TGTGCCAGCAGCCTGGGGGGTAGGAGCACAGATACGCAGTATTTT. Translation gives CASSLGGRSTDTQYF. The gene calls are TRBV9 and TRBJ2-3; TRBD2 might be the D (6 bases). V lost 4 bases and J lost 0, with 12 bases in between. This CDR3 region has 15 residues. Germline lookup yields CDR1 SGDLS and CDR2 YYNGEE.

Notes on this clone: Germline and junction disagree at one end, which may indicate a read error. The rearrangement joins TRBV5-6 to TRBJ2-4; tentative D call: TRBD1 (5 bases). The CDR3 is 15 amino acids. Germline V CDR1 and CDR2: SGHDT, YYEEEE. CDR3 region: CASSRPATAKNSQYF. The CDR3 DNA follows: TGTGCCAGCAGCCGTCCAGCGACAGCCAAAAACAGTCAGTACTTC.